These T cell receptor beta chains were read from a single sample in a study of blood T cell repertoires in COVID-19. Using immunoSEQ multiplex PCR, the repertoire was profiled, and TCRdb retains in-frame clones only, with some absent. The table lists fewer than 65,000 clones, 85% to 90% of them singletons. Material: peripheral blood. These TCRs come from an older woman with COVID-19, enrolled during active disease. Both conserved end residues are part of each CDR3. A D gene is named only where the DNA matches it firmly. Size is stated for part of the rows, as once, few or many counts, or as a class when the clone is expanded.

clone size	J gene	V gene	D gene	CDR3 DNA	CDR3 protein
once	TRBJ2-1	TRBV10-3	TRBD1	TGTGCCATCAGTGAGATACAGGGGACAGGCAATGAGCAGTTCTTC	CAISEIQGTGNEQFF
once	TRBJ2-5	TRBV2	TRBD2	TGTGCCAGCGGGACTAGCGGGAGACCACAAGAGACCCAGTACTTC	CASGTSGRPQETQYF
-	TRBJ2-5	TRBV9	TRBD2	TGTGCCAGCAGCGTTACCACGGGGGGGACCCAGTACTTC	CASSVTTGGTQYF
-	TRBJ2-1	TRBV19	-	TGTGCCAGTAGTATCATAGCGGAGCTCGAGCAGTTCTTC	CASSIIAELEQFF
-	TRBJ1-6	TRBV9	TRBD1	TGTGCCAGCAGCGTAGGGCAGGGGGCAGGGGAACGATCACCCCTCCACTTT	CASSVGQGAGERSPLHF
-	TRBJ1-6	TRBV3-1/TRBV3-2	-	TGTGCCAGCAGCCAGAATGAGGGGGGGAATTCACCCCTCCACTTT	CASSQNEGGNSPLHF
-	TRBJ1-2	TRBV28	-	TGTGCCAGCAGCCCGGGCCCGTGGCAGGGTCATGGCTACACCTTC	CASSPGPWQGHGYTF
-	TRBJ2-1	TRBV5-4	-	TGTGCCAGCAGCCTCCCCCCCAGTACCTACAATGAGCAGTTCTTC	CASSLPPSTYNEQFF
-	TRBJ1-2	TRBV5-1	TRBD1	TGCGCCAGCAGCCTCCGGACAGGGGGCGACTATGGCTACACCTTC	CASSLRTGGDYGYTF
-	TRBJ2-1	TRBV7-9	TRBD2	TGTGCCAGCAGCTCCAGCGGGAGAGCCATCAATGAGCAGTTCTTC	CASSSSGRAINEQFF
-	TRBJ1-2	TRBV19	-	TGTGCCAGTAAGGTTCGTCAGGGCAATGGCTACACCTTC	CASKVRQGNGYTF
-	TRBJ2-2	TRBV30	TRBD2	TGTGCCTGGAAGCGGGGATTTAACACCGGGGAGCTGTTTTTT	CAWKRGFNTGELFF
-	TRBJ2-7	TRBV30	-	TGTGCCTGGAAACCGACACCTAAATACGAGCAGTACTTC	CAWKPTPKYEQYF
-	TRBJ2-3	TRBV6-5	TRBD2	TGTGCCTTGGGACTAGATTCGGGGACGCAGTATTTT	CALGLDSGTQYF
-	TRBJ2-1	TRBV5-4	-	TGTGCCAGCAGCTTGGAACAGGCCCCTACGAAAGAGCAGTTCTTC	CASSLEQAPTKEQFF
-	TRBJ2-7	TRBV11-3	TRBD2	TGTGCCAGCAGCCTCGGCGGACTAGCGGGAGGGAGAGGCTACGAGCAGTACTTC	CASSLGGLAGGRGYEQYF
-	TRBJ2-3	TRBV27	-	TGTGCCAGCACTAAATCAGGTTCCGGCACAGATACGCAGTATTTT	CASTKSGSGTDTQYF
-	TRBJ1-4	TRBV7-9	TRBD1	TGTGCCAGCAGGAATGGGGGACAGGGAAATGAAAAACTGTTTTTT	CASRNGGQGNEKLFF
once	TRBJ1-2	TRBV29-1	TRBD1	TGCAGCGCCATGACAGGGGGATATAGTGGCTACACCTTC	CSAMTGGYSGYTF
-	TRBJ1-1	TRBV6-6	-	TGTGCCAGCAGTTACTTGAGGGGGGGCGGCGTATCTGAAGCTTTCTTT	CASSYLRGGGVSEAFF
-	TRBJ2-7	TRBV7-2	-	TGTGCCAGCAGCTTAGCCAGCGGGCCCTACGAGCAGTACTTC	CASSLASGPYEQYF
-	TRBJ2-3	TRBV5-1	-	TGCGCCAGCAGCAAACAACAGGGATACGGCACAGATACGCAGTATTTT	CASSKQQGYGTDTQYF
-	TRBJ1-2	TRBV11-2	TRBD1	TGTGCCAGCAGCTACCGGGACAGGGATGACTATGGCTACACCTTC	CASSYRDRDDYGYTF
-	TRBJ2-5	TRBV18	TRBD1	TGTGCCAGCTCAGTCGGGTTCCTGGGACAGGGACAAGAGACCCAGTACTTC	CASSVGFLGQGQETQYF
-	TRBJ2-2	TRBV21-1	-	TGTGCCAGCATTCAAGACCGGGACAGGGGATGTTGGTCACACACCGGGGAGCTGTTTTTT	CASIQDRDRGCWSHTGELFF
once	TRBJ1-2	TRBV21-1	-	TGTGCCAGCAGCAAAGGGAATTCGATGGGGGGATATGGCTACACCTTC	CASSKGNSMGGYGYTF
-	TRBJ2-7	TRBV11-3	TRBD2	TGTGCCAGCAGCCCACGGGGGGGACTATACGAGCAGTACTTC	CASSPRGGLYEQYF
-	TRBJ1-1	TRBV9	-	TGTGCCAGCAGCGGGGGACTAGACGGTAAAAGTCTCGGAGCTTTCTTT	CASSGGLDGKSLGAFF
-	TRBJ2-3	TRBV28	-	TGTGCCAGCAGTTTCGTAGCGGCAGGCACAGATACGCAGTATTTT	CASSFVAAGTDTQYF
-	TRBJ1-1	TRBV12-3/TRBV12-4	-	TGTGCCAGCAGTTTAGCACAAACTGAAGCTTTCTTT	CASSLAQTEAFF
-	TRBJ2-3	TRBV9	TRBD1	TGTGCCAGCAGCGTAGGGACAGGGAGTACAGATACGCAGTATTTT	CASSVGTGSTDTQYF
-	TRBJ2-7	TRBV27	-	TGTGCCAGCAGTTTAAGGGGTCAGCCCCCCGAGCAGTACTTC	CASSLRGQPPEQYF
-	TRBJ2-3	TRBV7-3	-	TGTGCCAGCAGCCAAAGACTAGGGAGCACAGATACGCAGTATTTT	CASSQRLGSTDTQYF
-	TRBJ1-2	TRBV5-4	-	TGTGCCAGCAGCTTGCGGGGGTATGGCTACACCTTC	CASSLRGYGYTF
-	TRBJ2-7	TRBV7-2	TRBD1	TGTGCCAGCAGCCAACAGGGGGCTATATACGAGCAGTACTTC	CASSQQGAIYEQYF
-	TRBJ1-4	TRBV6-2/TRBV6-3	TRBD1	TGTGCCAGCAGTCGGACAGGGGGCGATGAAAAACTGTTTTTT	CASSRTGGDEKLFF
-	TRBJ1-1	TRBV15	TRBD1	TGTGCCACCAGCAGGGGAGGCAGGGGGCCTGAAGCTTTCTTT	CATSRGGRGPEAFF
-	TRBJ1-1	TRBV6-6	-	TGTGCCACCCAAGTCGGGGGGACTGAAGCTTTCTTT	CATQVGGTEAFF
-	TRBJ1-2	TRBV19	-	TGTGCCAGTAGTATAGAGCGGAGGTATGGCTACACCTTC	CASSIERRYGYTF
once	TRBJ2-3	TRBV19	TRBD2	TGTGCCAGTAGTATCCTAGCGGGAGTATCAGATACGCAGTATTTT	CASSILAGVSDTQYF
-	TRBJ2-7	TRBV9	-	TGTGCCAGCACCGAGGGGGATGGGGCCCTGCCCCCCTACGAGCAGTACTTC	CASTEGDGALPPYEQYF
-	TRBJ1-1	TRBV30	TRBD1	TGTGCCTGGAGTGAGTGGACAGGGGAAAGGACTGAAGCTTTCTTT	CAWSEWTGERTEAFF
-	TRBJ2-7	TRBV30	-	TGTGCCTGGAGACAGTCCTACGAGCAGTACTTC	CAWRQSYEQYF
-	TRBJ2-1	TRBV28	TRBD2	TGTGCCAGCAGTTCCCGTGGGAGCGGGACCCACAATGAGCAGTTCTTC	CASSSRGSGTHNEQFF
-	TRBJ2-1	TRBV27	TRBD2	TGTGCCAGCAGTGGACTAGCAGACAATGAGCAGTTCTTC	CASSGLADNEQFF
-	TRBJ1-1	TRBV19	-	TGTGCCAGTAATAACCCGGAGACTGAAGCTTTCTTT	CASNNPETEAFF
-	TRBJ2-1	TRBV7-8	TRBD1	TGTGCCAGCAGCTTAGATGGGACCGGGACAGGTGCTTTAGATGAGCAGTTCTTC	CASSLDGTGTGALDEQFF
-	TRBJ2-2	TRBV5-5	TRBD2	TGTGCCAGCAGCAGTGGAGGACTAGCGGGAGCGAGCGGGGAGCTGTTTTTT	CASSSGGLAGASGELFF
-	TRBJ1-6	TRBV10-3	-	TGTGCCATCAGTGACAGGGGCGAAAATTCACCCCTCCACTTT	CAISDRGENSPLHF
-	TRBJ1-6	TRBV13	-	TGTGCCAGCAGCGCAGGGATTGATAATTCACCCCTCCACTTT	CASSAGIDNSPLHF
-	TRBJ1-5	TRBV30	TRBD1	TGTGCCTGGAATGCCCAGGGGGCGAGCAATCAGCCCCAGCATTTT	CAWNAQGASNQPQHF
-	TRBJ1-3	TRBV5-1	TRBD1	TGCGCCAGCAGTAGGCAGGGGGCCGGCCGGTATTCTGGAAACACCATATATTTT	CASSRQGAGRYSGNTIYF